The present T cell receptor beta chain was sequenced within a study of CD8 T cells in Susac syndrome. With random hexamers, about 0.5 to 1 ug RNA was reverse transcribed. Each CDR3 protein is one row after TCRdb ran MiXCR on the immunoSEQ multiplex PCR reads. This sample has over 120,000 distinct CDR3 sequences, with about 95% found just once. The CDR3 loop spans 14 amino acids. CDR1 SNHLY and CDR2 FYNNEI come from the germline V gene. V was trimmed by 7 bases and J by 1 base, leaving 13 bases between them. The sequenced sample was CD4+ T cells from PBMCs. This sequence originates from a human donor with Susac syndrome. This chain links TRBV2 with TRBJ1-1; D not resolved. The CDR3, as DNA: TGTGCCAGCACTGTGGGGTCCAGGAACACTGAAGCTTTCTTT. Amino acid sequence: CASTVGSRNTEAFF.